This T cell receptor beta chain was identified in a study of T cells after yellow fever vaccination. The germline gives CDR1 SGHTA, CDR2 FQGNSA. Trimming took 1 base from V and 12 from J, leaving 13 bases between them. CDR3 length equals 13 residues. From the 5' RACE reads, TCRdb called clonotypes with MiXCR, one entry per CDR3 protein. The table shows some 22,000 distinct CDR3 sequences, with less than 5.5% occurring only once. This clonotype was seen many times. The sequences come from PBMCs, either bulk or a sorted T-cell subset (CD4+, CD8+, memory, or dextramer-sorted; not recorded which), collected about 49 days after the first yellow fever vaccination. This sequence originates from a man between 18 and 35 years old who received the YFV17D yellow fever vaccine. The chain recombines TRBV7-2 with TRBJ2-1; D remains ambiguous. The chain's CDR3 is CASSLGAGGRQFF. The CDR3 DNA is TGTGCCAGCAGCTTAGGAGCCGGCGGACGGCAGTTCTTC.